This T cell receptor beta chain was sequenced in a study of blood T cells in healthy people across ages (dated by TCRdb to the mid-2010s). Concerning the study at large: In model experiments, roughly one uniquely barcoded TCR beta cDNA molecule per two T cells was captured by template switching. Age-related changes in TCR beta repertoire diversity were measured in the study by deep sequencing normalized with unique cDNA molecular identifiers. The study analyzed two additional independent replicas of 1 million unique cDNA reads from the same blood draw for two donors, one aged 18 to 29 and one aged 80 or older. The donors were divided into four age groups: young (average about 15 years), middle-aged (approximately 41), aged (approximately 64) and long-lived (82).

This clonotype has a handful of counts. Which antigen it targets is not known. Base quality data are lacking; no much larger clone is found one base away. The library was prepared using 5' RACE. Sequenced on an Illumina HiSeq 2500. The second PCR ran for about 6 to 11 cycles and used a J-beta primer mix along with a sample-barcoded 5' primer. Each TCR beta cDNA molecule received a unique molecular identifier from a template-switch 5' adaptor carrying 12 random nucleotides. At least 3 million CDR3-containing paired-end reads were obtained from each sample. First-strand cDNA was synthesized from all RNA with the Mint cDNA synthesis kit, primed by a TRBC-specific oligonucleotide. Following uracil-DNA glycosylase treatment, all cDNA underwent a first 18-cycle PCR with the universal primers M1SS and BC2_uni_R. On the authors' methods: Each sample was normalized by randomly selecting 1 million high-quality reads, each carrying a distinct molecular identifier. Instead of being binned into consensus sequences, reads that shared molecular identifiers were thrown out. MiTCR, with a Q25 quality threshold and the strictest error-elimination algorithm, was used for CDR3 identification, clonotype clustering and error correction. A nonparametric unseen species model with Euler transformation was used to estimate a lower bound on total TCR beta diversity. TCRdb ran its own pipeline on the public reads, namely fastp trimming at Q25 and MiXCR clone calling, and kept in-frame beta chains. Every CDR3 protein is listed once, alongside the most common genes and DNA of its rows. The V and J calls come from TCRdb's annotation, not from the publication. The sample has around 700,000 distinct CDR3 sequences on record, 25% of them singletons. The ten largest make up 9.4% of the sample.

The CDR3 holds 11 amino acids from the cysteine to the phenylalanine. The only DNA kept is the CDR3, 33 bases in frame from the first base. V is cut back by 7 bases and J by 11 bases, with 6 bases in the junction unmatched. CDR1 and CDR2, looked up from the germline V gene, are MNHEY and SVGAGI. General conclusions and limits of the study: A strong correlation was found between observed TCR beta diversity and the percentage of naive T cells measured by flow cytometry. Observed TCR beta diversity per million T cells fell roughly linearly with age, and a significant reduction was already apparent by age around 40. Conclusive comparison of naive and antigen-experienced compartments was prevented by the profiling of bulk unsorted PBMCs. Because the CMV infection status of the donors was unknown, age-related changes in expanded clonotypes may potentially have been confounded. Compared with the aged group, the long-lived group had more naive CD4+ T cells, fewer expanded clones and increased TCR diversity, a pattern suggesting age selection. Estimates of total diversity based on one million sequenced T cells were regarded as lower bounds and as underestimates.

The approximately 40 donors, aged about 6 to 95 years, were systemically healthy Caucasian individuals from Russia. Roughly 9 milliliters of peripheral blood were drawn from each donor into EDTA-treated Vacutainer tubes. Ficoll-Paque density-gradient centrifugation was used to isolate PBMCs, with at least 6.5 million per sample. Trizol reagent was used to extract total RNA from PBMCs, with at least 5 micrograms per sample. For every donor, an aliquot of PBMCs went through flow cytometry to measure the percentages of naive CD45RAhigh/CD27high T cells. The same data also went into a second study, on T cells of mothers and their children. As that second paper reports: Nine systemically healthy Caucasian individuals, comprising three mothers and their six children, were included as donors. cDNA synthesis used all of the extracted RNA, with roughly 1.5 ug of RNA in each 15 ul reaction. In the second PCR, the M1S primer introduced both the sample barcodes and 2-4 random nucleotides. Over 8 million TCR beta CDR3 reads were obtained for each mother, and 2.7 million or so reads were obtained for each child. Thymic selection similarly shapes TCR recombination output in related and unrelated pairs, with minor effect from inherited differences. Normalized repertoire overlap was always found to be slightly, but never significantly, higher in related mother-child pairs than in unrelated mother-child pairs. No persistent microchimeric T cell clones were found, with a detection sensitivity of around 100 clones per million clonotypes. Deep NGS was used in the study to compare the TCR beta repertoires of mothers and children and to look for features that separate related mother-child pairs from unrelated individuals. Mothers averaged roughly 40 +/- 4 years of age and children averaged approximately 11 +/- 4 years. After adapters were ligated using NEBNext reagents, the libraries underwent 100+100 nt paired-end sequencing on an Illumina HiSeq 2000. To avoid cross-contamination, the mother libraries and the child libraries were prepared a month apart and sequenced in separate runs. For each donor, between roughly 450,000 and 2,100,000 distinct TCR beta clonotypes were identified. Naive TCR beta clonotypes were estimated from low-frequency clonotypes matched to each donor's FACS-determined naive share, without sorting.

The source of this sequence is a boy younger than 18 in good health. The V and J genes are TRBV6-5 and TRBJ2-5; 8 bases in the junction line up with TRBD1. Sample: blood. The CDR3 protein: CASTDRGEQYF. The DNA is TGTGCCAGCACTGACAGGGGTGAGCAGTACTTC.